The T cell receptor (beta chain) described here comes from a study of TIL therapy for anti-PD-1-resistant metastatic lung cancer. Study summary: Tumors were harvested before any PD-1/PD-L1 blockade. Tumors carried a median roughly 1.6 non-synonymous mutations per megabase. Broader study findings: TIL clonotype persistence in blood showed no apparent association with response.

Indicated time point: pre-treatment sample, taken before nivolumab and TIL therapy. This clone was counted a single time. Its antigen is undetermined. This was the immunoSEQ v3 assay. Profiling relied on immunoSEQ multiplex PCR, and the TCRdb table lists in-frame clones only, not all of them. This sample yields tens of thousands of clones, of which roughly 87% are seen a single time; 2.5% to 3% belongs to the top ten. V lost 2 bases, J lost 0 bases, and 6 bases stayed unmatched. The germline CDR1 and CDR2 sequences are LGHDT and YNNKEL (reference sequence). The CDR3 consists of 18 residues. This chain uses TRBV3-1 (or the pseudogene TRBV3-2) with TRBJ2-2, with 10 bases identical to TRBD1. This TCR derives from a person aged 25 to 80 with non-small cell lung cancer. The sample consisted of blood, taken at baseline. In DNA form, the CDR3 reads TGTGCCAGCAGCCAACCGACAGGGGGCCCTGCGAACACCGGGGAGCTGTTTTTT. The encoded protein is CASSQPTGGPANTGELFF.